This entry is about one TCR beta chain. The target antigen is unknown. This entry is derived from a study of T cell responses to AZD1222 COVID-19 vaccine. Overall study results and limits: Donors were chiefly white British, with a greater number of females, and clonal diversity was perhaps underestimated. Only five to seven AZD1222 recipients tested seropositive at baseline. Reportedly, nearly half of unique spike TCRs recognized epitopes outside B.1.351/B.1.1.7 mutations.

The protocol was immunoSEQ multiplex PCR, while the TCRdb copy is restricted to in-frame clones and leaves out a portion. The table records approximately 80,000 clones, more than 80% of them present only once. CDR1 and CDR2 from the germline V gene are MDHEN and SYDVKM. CDR3 length: 17 amino acids. Trimming stripped 6 bases from V and 2 bases from J, with 22 bases between. The input for sequencing was peripheral blood, taken on day 0 of AZD1222 vaccination. The V gene is TRBV28, the J gene TRBJ2-5, with D possibly matching TRBD1 (6 bases). The origin of this receptor is an adult in good health. The DNA of the CDR3 is TGTGCCAGCAGGCCTTATTGGACAGCGCAGAATCAAGAGACCCAGTACTTC. Translated: CASRPYWTAQNQETQYF.